The 27 T cell receptor beta chains presented below share a single source sample, sequenced in a study of radiotherapy plus CTLA-4 blockade in lung cancer. Sequencing was performed with immunoSEQ multiplex PCR; in TCRdb, only in-frame clones are kept and a portion is missing. The table records about 80,000 clones, around 76% of them present only once. Here the sequenced sample was peripheral blood, taken from a patient treated with radiotherapy plus ipilimumab. These TCRs come from a human donor with non-small cell lung cancer whose response to radiotherapy plus ipilimumab could not be evaluated. Some clones in this sample may be carry-over from other donors' samples.

V is TRBV30 and J is TRBJ1-4, with D perhaps TRBD1 (5 bases). Per germline, CDR1 GTSNPN and CDR2 SVGIG (reference sequence). This CDR3 region has 14 residues. V shed 4 bases and J shed 8 bases, with 17 bases lying between them. The CDR3 protein is CAWNTGPPREKLFF. The CDR3 coding sequence is TGTGCCTGGAATACAGGTCCCCCAAGGGAAAAACTGTTTTTT.

Written as DNA, the CDR3 is TGTGCCAGCAACAAAGCGGGGGAGACCACAGATACGCAGTATTTT. It translates to CASNKAGETTDTQYF. V usage is TRBV11-3 and J usage is TRBJ2-3; 8 bases align to TRBD2. CDR3 length: 15 residues. Trimming removed 7 bases from V and 2 bases from J; junction bases left unmatched: 8. The germline V gene has CDR1 SGHNT and CDR2 YENEEA.

This clone was observed a handful of times. This chain joins TRBV6-1 and TRBJ2-5; D possibly corresponds to TRBD2 (6 bases). The germline V and J ends were trimmed by 2 bases and 0 bases, with 19 bases remaining between them. The CDR3 sequence is 18 residues long. Per the germline V gene, CDR1 is MNHNS and CDR2 is SASEGT. CDR3 sequence reads: CASSESMAGLQYQETQYF. In DNA form, the CDR3 reads TGTGCCAGCAGTGAAAGTATGGCGGGGTTGCAGTACCAAGAGACCCAGTACTTC.

In DNA, the CDR3 is TGTGCCAGCAGTTACCGGCCGGACAGGAGCTATGGCTACACCTTC. It translates to CASSYRPDRSYGYTF. The genes are TRBV6-6 and TRBJ1-2; TRBD1 matches at 7 bases. The V segment lost 2 bases and the J segment 4 bases; nucleotides outside the gene matches: 7. This CDR3 region has 15 residues. The germline V gene encodes CDR1 MNHNY and CDR2 SVGAGI (reference sequence).

This clone was found a few times. The sample contains more than one DNA sequence encoding this CDR3. The chain is built from TRBV28 and TRBJ1-5, with no clear D. CDR3 size: 11 residues. From germline, CDR1 is MDHEN and CDR2 SYDVKM. Trimming cost V 6 bases and J 6 bases, with 6 bases left between them. CDR3 region: CASSFSQPQHF. The CDR3 nucleotides are TGTGCCAGCAGCTTTAGTCAGCCCCAGCATTTT. The complete variable domain, with remaining parts taken from reference TRBV28 and TRBJ1-5, reads DVKVTQSSRYLVKRTGEKVFLECVQDMDHENMFWYRQDPGLGLRLIYFSYDVKMKEKGDIPEGYSVSREKKERFSLILESASTNQTSMYLCASSFSQPQHFGDGTRLSIL.

The V call is TRBV7-9, the J call TRBJ2-3; 11 nucleotides agree with TRBD2. Trimming at V came to 4 bases and at J to 2 bases, leaving 8 bases not matched to a gene. The CDR3 totals 17 residues. CDR1 is SEHNR and CDR2 is FQNEAQ in the germline V gene (reference sequence). The CDR3 loop reads CASSSVLAGVFTDTQYF. CDR3 in DNA: TGTGCCAGCAGCTCAGTACTAGCGGGGGTGTTCACAGATACGCAGTATTTT. The complete variable domain, with remaining parts taken from reference TRBV7-9 and TRBJ2-3, reads DTGVSQNPRHKITKRGQNVTFRCDPISEHNRLYWYRQTLGQGPEFLTYFQNEAQLEKSRLLSDRFSAERPKGSFSTLEIQRTEQGDSAMYLCASSSVLAGVFTDTQYFGPGTRLTVL.

This chain uses TRBV15 with TRBJ2-1; 11 bases are shared with TRBD2. Losses at the gene ends were 8 bases for V and 3 bases for J; bases not matched to a gene: 6. This CDR3 is 15 amino acids long. Germline V gene lookup returns CDR1 LNHNV and CDR2 YYDKDF (reference sequence). The DNA for the CDR3 is TGTGCCACCCGACTAGCGGGGCGCCTCTACAATGAGCAGTTCTTC. Residues: CATRLAGRLYNEQFF.

Of note for this clone: At the DNA level, this CDR3 is encoded by other sequences in the same sample as well. This chain links TRBV19 with TRBJ2-1; no reliable D call. V was clipped by 5 bases and J by 9 bases, with 17 bases between them. The CDR3 loop spans 14 amino acids. CDR1 and CDR2 (germline): LNHDA, SQIVND (reference sequence). CDR3 sequence reads: CASSHNPTSGEQFF. The DNA of the CDR3 is TGTGCCAGTAGTCACAACCCCACTTCGGGTGAGCAGTTCTTC. The whole variable domain, remainder taken from reference TRBV19 and TRBJ2-1, is DGGITQSPKYLFRKEGQNVTLSCEQNLNHDAMYWYRQDPGQGLRLIYYSQIVNDFQKGDIAEGYSVSREKKESFPLTVTSAQKNPTAFYLCASSHNPTSGEQFFGPGTRLTVL.

The J gene is TRBJ1-1, the V gene TRBV5-1, with D possibly matching TRBD1 (6 bases). Germline-derived CDR1 and CDR2 are SGHRS and YFSETQ. The CDR3 is made up of 15 amino acids. The ends were cut back, 6 bases at V and 2 bases at J, with 17 bases in the middle. CDR3 bases: TGCGCCAGCAACTCCCACGGACAGACAAACACTGAAGCTTTCTTT. As protein: CASNSHGQTNTEAFF.

This chain uses TRBV5-6 with TRBJ1-6; unclear D gene. The germline V gene encodes CDR1 SGHDT and CDR2 YYEEEE. CDR3 length: 13 residues. Trimming shortened V by 3 bases and J by 10 bases, and 11 bases separated the two germline ends. The CDR3: CASSSTTGSPLHF. CDR3 DNA sequence: TGTGCCAGCAGCTCGACTACTGGCTCACCCCTCCACTTT.

The J gene is TRBJ2-2, the V gene TRBV5-4; a weak D match, TRBD1 (6 bases). The germline CDR1 and CDR2 sequences are SGHNT and YYREEE (reference sequence). V was pared by 0 bases and J by 5 bases, with 20 bases between. The CDR3 contains 18 residues. CDR3 sequence reads: CASSLAFSGPQGTGELFF. CDR3 in DNA: TGTGCCAGCAGCTTGGCCTTCAGTGGACCACAGGGAACCGGGGAGCTGTTTTTT.

The chain employs TRBV5-4 and TRBJ1-6, with D hard to call. The V gene lost 10 bases and the J gene lost 6 bases, with 11 bases spanning the gap. This CDR3 has 12 residues. CDR1 is SGHNT, CDR2 YYREEE, per germline (reference sequence). Written as DNA, the CDR3 is TGTGCCTCCCAGTCTCTTAATTCACCCCTCCACTTT. Amino acid sequence: CASQSLNSPLHF.

The J gene is TRBJ1-1, the V gene TRBV5-1; TRBD1 matches 10 bases. V shed 5 bases, J shed 5 bases, and the junction held 6 bases outside the gene matches. In germline, CDR1 is SGHRS, CDR2 YFSETQ. The CDR3 spans 14 residues. The CDR3 region is CASRETGGQTEAFF. In nucleotides, the CDR3 is TGCGCCAGCAGGGAGACAGGGGGCCAAACTGAAGCTTTCTTT. Full variable domain (missing parts from reference TRBV5-1 and TRBJ1-1): KAGVTQTPRYLIKTRGQQVTLSCSPISGHRSVSWYQQTPGQGLQFLFEYFSETQRNKGNFPGRFSGRQFSNSRSEMNVSTLELGDSALYLCASRETGGQTEAFFGQGTRLTVV.

The chain joins TRBV5-1 to TRBJ2-7, with TRBD1 matching 8 bases. Germline CDR1 is SGHRS and CDR2 is YFSETQ. The CDR3 is made up of 14 amino acids. The trim removed 4 bases at V and 3 bases at J, leaving 6 bases unmatched. CDR3: CASSPGQGYYEQYF. CDR3 DNA sequence: TGCGCCAGCAGCCCTGGACAGGGATACTACGAGCAGTACTTC.

This clone has only one observation. The V call is TRBV6-5, the J call TRBJ2-7; a possible D gene is TRBD1 (6 bases). V lost 6 bases and J lost 2, with 14 bases in between. Looked up from germline, CDR1 is MNHEY and CDR2 is SVGAGI. The CDR3 sequence is 14 residues long. CDR3 sequence reads: CASRRQAGAYEQYF. The CDR3 nucleotides read TGTGCCAGCAGAAGACAGGCCGGGGCCTACGAGCAGTACTTC.

This rearrangement joins TRBV7-9 to TRBJ2-3; 9 nucleotides match TRBD2. Trimming cost V 5 bases and J 4 bases; bases outside gene matches: 4. Germline loops: CDR1 SEHNR, CDR2 FQNEAQ (reference sequence). The CDR3 consists of 14 residues. The CDR3 DNA sequence: TGTGCCAGCAGCCGCAGACTAGCGGCAGATACGCAGTATTTT. This sequence encodes CASSRRLAADTQYF.

The CDR3 nucleotides are TGTGCCAGCAGCCCTCACGGAGAAAGCAATCAGCCCCAGCATTTT. Protein sequence: CASSPHGESNQPQHF. This chain uses TRBV7-6 with TRBJ1-5; D is unresolved. Trimming removed 5 bases from V and 1 base from J, with 12 bases in between. This CDR3 is built from 15 residues. CDR1 is SGHVS and CDR2 is FNYEAQ in the germline V gene.

The rearrangement uses TRBV6-1 and TRBJ1-2; tentative D call: TRBD1 (5 bases). From germline, CDR1 is MNHNS and CDR2 SASEGT. Trimming shortened V by 2 bases and J by 5 bases, and 9 bases separated the two germline ends. This CDR3 region has 13 residues. The CDR3 nucleotides are TGTGCCAGCAGTGAACCAGGGTATTATGGCTACACCTTC. Residues: CASSEPGYYGYTF.

This chain links TRBV19 with TRBJ1-2, with D possibly matching TRBD1 (6 bases). The V gene lost 3 bases and the J gene lost 7 bases, with 12 bases spanning the gap. Looked up from germline, CDR1 is LNHDA and CDR2 is SQIVND (reference sequence). The CDR3 sequence is 13 residues long. Here the CDR3 reads CASSIHRAAGYTF. As DNA, the CDR3 is TGTGCCAGTAGTATCCACAGGGCTGCTGGCTACACCTTC. Full variable domain (remainder filled in from reference TRBV19 and TRBJ1-2): DGGITQSPKYLFRKEGQNVTLSCEQNLNHDAMYWYRQDPGQGLRLIYYSQIVNDFQKGDIAEGYSVSREKKESFPLTVTSAQKNPTAFYLCASSIHRAAGYTFGSGTRLTVV.

The chain links TRBV7-9 to TRBJ1-1; D uncertain. Per germline, CDR1 SEHNR and CDR2 FQNEAQ (reference sequence). V dropped 1 base and J dropped 7 bases, with 16 bases sitting between them. The CDR3 runs 15 residues. CDR3 DNA sequence: TGTGCCAGCAGCTTAGGTCTATCCCCCCGTAGTGAAGCTTTCTTT. Translating gives CASSLGLSPRSEAFF.

Points on this clone: Germline and junction disagree at one end, which may indicate a read error. The chain couples TRBV5-6 to TRBJ1-5, with D perhaps TRBD1 (6 bases). Germline-derived CDR1 and CDR2 are SGHDT and YYEEEE. The CDR3 has 15 residues. CDR3 sequence reads: CASSRAGDSNQLQHF. The CDR3 DNA reads TGTGCCAGCAGCCGAGCAGGGGATAGCAATCAGCTCCAGCATTTT.

The chain combines TRBV5-1 with TRBJ1-1; 7 positions match TRBD1. V lost 0 bases to trimming and J lost 1 base; unmatched junction nucleotides: 3. The V gene's germline CDR1 is SGHRS and CDR2 YFSETQ. CDR3 length: 15 amino acids. The CDR3 sequence: CASSLVPGGNTEAFF. Here the CDR3 DNA reads TGCGCCAGCAGCTTGGTTCCAGGGGGGAACACTGAAGCTTTCTTT.

This clone was picked up a small number of times. The chain couples TRBV4-2 to TRBJ2-7; TRBD2 matches 8 bases. V was clipped by 5 bases and J by 4 bases; unmatched bases: 13. Germline CDR1 LGHNA, CDR2 YNFKEQ. CDR3 size: 16 residues. The CDR3 spells CASSSKHSGGYYEQYF. The CDR3 region has the DNA TGTGCCAGCAGCTCCAAACACAGCGGGGGCTATTACGAGCAGTACTTC.

This chain uses TRBV7-3 with TRBJ2-6; no clear D gene. The CDR3 has 14 amino acids. The V end lost 4 bases, the J end lost 2 bases, and 6 bases lay between the germline ends. Germline CDR1 and CDR2: SGHTA and FQGTGA. The CDR3 is CASSSSTGANVLTF. In DNA, the CDR3 is TGTGCCAGCAGCTCATCAACTGGGGCCAACGTCCTGACTTTC.

The sample holds a few counts of this clone. The V and J genes are TRBV19 and TRBJ1-5; D gene ambiguous. Trimming removed 3 bases from V and 0 bases from J, with 21 bases in between. There are 19 residues in the CDR3. The germline V gene encodes CDR1 LNHDA and CDR2 SQIVND (reference sequence). The CDR3 here is CASSIRLPRGPYSNQPQHF. The CDR3 coding sequence is TGTGCCAGTAGTATTCGGCTTCCGAGAGGGCCCTATAGCAATCAGCCCCAGCATTTT.

The genes are TRBV4-2 and TRBJ2-1, with D tentatively TRBD2 (5 bases). V lost 8 bases to trimming and J lost 0 bases, with 14 bases between them. This CDR3 is built from 15 residues. Germline V lookup: CDR1 LGHNA, CDR2 YNFKEQ. Written as DNA, the CDR3 is TGTGCCAGCGGTCAAGGGAGAAGCTCCTACAATGAGCAGTTCTTC. Protein sequence: CASGQGRSSYNEQFF.

The chain recombines TRBV30 with TRBJ1-1; the D gene is possibly TRBD1 (6 bases). Trimming shortened V by 8 bases and J by 5 bases, and 15 bases separated the two germline ends. CDR1 GTSNPN and CDR2 SVGIG come from the germline V gene (reference sequence). This CDR3 spans 12 amino acids. Written as DNA, the CDR3 is TGTGCCGGAACCACAGGGTGGACTGAAGCTTTCTTT. Translating gives CAGTTGWTEAFF.